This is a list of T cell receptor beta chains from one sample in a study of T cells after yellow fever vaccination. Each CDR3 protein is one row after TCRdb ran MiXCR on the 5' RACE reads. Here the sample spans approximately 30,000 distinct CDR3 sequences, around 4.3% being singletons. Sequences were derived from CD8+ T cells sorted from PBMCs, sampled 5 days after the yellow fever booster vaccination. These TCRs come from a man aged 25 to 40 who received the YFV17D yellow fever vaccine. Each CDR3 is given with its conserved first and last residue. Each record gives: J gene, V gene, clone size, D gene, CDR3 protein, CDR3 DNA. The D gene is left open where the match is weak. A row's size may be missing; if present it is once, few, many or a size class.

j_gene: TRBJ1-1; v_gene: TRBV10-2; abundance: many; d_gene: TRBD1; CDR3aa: CASSPGTEGAFF; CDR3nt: TGCGCCAGCAGTCCAGGGACAGAGGGAGCTTTCTTT
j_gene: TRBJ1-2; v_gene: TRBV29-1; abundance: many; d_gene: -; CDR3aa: CSVDREYGYTF; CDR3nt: TGCAGCGTTGACAGGGAATATGGCTACACCTTC
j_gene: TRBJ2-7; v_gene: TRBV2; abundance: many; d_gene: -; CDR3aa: CASSVSKSYEQYF; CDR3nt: TGTGCCAGCAGTGTCAGCAAATCCTACGAGCAGTACTTC
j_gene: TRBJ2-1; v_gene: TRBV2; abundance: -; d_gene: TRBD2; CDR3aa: CASSEYFRSGRAESSYNEQFF; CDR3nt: TGTGCCAGCAGTGAATATTTCCGAAGCGGGAGGGCCGAGAGCTCCTACAATGAGCAGTTCTTC
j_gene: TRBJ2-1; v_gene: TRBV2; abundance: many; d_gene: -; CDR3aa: CASSDWRDDEQFF; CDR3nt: TGTGCCAGCAGTGATTGGCGGGACGATGAGCAGTTCTTC
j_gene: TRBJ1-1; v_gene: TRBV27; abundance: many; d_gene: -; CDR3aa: CASSLAGVEAFF; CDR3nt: TGTGCCAGCAGTTTAGCGGGGGTTGAAGCTTTCTTT
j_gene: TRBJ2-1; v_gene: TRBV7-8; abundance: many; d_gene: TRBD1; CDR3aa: CASSIGTGVAEQFF; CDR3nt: TGTGCCAGCAGCATTGGGACAGGGGTTGCTGAGCAGTTCTTC
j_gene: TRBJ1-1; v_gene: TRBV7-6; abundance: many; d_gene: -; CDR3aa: CASSLPGWDGDTEAFF; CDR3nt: TGTGCCAGCAGCTTACCGGGATGGGACGGGGACACTGAAGCTTTCTTT
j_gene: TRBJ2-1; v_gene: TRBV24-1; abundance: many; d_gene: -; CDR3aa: CATSVLANSNNEQFF; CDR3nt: TGTGCCACCAGTGTCCTGGCGAACTCTAACAATGAGCAGTTCTTC
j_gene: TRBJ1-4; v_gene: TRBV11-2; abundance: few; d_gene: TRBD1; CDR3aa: CASSVPRQGAVVTNEKLFF; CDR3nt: TGTGCCAGCAGCGTTCCCCGACAGGGGGCGGTTGTAACTAATGAAAAACTGTTTTTT
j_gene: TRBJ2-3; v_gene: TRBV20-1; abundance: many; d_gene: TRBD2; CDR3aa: CSASMAGGLTDTQYF; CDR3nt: TGCAGTGCTAGCATGGCGGGAGGGCTCACAGATACGCAGTATTTT
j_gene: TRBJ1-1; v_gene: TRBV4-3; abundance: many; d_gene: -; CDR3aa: CASSHSLGEVNTEAFF; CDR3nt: TGCGCCAGCAGCCATTCTCTCGGGGAAGTGAACACTGAAGCTTTCTTT
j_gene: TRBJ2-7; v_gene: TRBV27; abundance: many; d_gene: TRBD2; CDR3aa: CASSSREWSYEQYF; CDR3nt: TGTGCCAGCAGTTCGCGGGAGTGGTCCTACGAGCAGTACTTC
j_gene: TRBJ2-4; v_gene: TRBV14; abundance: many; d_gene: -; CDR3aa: CASSQDKLAKNIQYF; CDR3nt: TGTGCCAGCAGTCAGGACAAGTTAGCCAAAAACATTCAGTACTTC
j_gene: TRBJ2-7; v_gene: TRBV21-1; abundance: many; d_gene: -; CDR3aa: CASSKLWESSYEQYF; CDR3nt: TGTGCCAGCAGCAAACTCTGGGAAAGCTCCTACGAGCAGTACTTC
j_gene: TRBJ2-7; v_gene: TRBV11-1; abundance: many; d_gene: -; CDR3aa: CASSWIPVDEQYF; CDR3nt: TGTGCCAGCAGCTGGATACCCGTAGACGAGCAGTACTTC
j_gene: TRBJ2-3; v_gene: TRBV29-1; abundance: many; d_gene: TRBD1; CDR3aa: CSVQRWDSTIKADTQYF; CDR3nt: TGCAGCGTCCAACGTTGGGACAGCACAATAAAGGCAGATACGCAGTATTTT
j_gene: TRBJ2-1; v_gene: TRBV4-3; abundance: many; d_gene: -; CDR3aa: CASSQDYGYNEQFF; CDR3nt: TGCGCCAGCAGCCAAGATTACGGATACAATGAGCAGTTCTTC
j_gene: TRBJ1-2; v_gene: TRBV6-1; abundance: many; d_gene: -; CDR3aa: CASSENLRDYTF; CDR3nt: TGTGCCAGCAGTGAAAACTTGAGAGACTACACCTTC
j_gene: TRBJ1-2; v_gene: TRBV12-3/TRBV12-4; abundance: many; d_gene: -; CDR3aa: CASNFPGGGEYGYTF; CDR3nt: TGTGCCAGCAACTTCCCCGGGGGGGGAGAGTATGGCTACACCTTC
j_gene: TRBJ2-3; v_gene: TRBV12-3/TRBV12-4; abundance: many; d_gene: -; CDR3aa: CASSPWGPLGDTQYF; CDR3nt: TGTGCCAGCAGCCCCTGGGGGCCCCTCGGTGATACGCAGTATTTT
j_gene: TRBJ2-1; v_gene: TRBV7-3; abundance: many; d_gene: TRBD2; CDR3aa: CASSLTPSGLSYNEQFF; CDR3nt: TGTGCCAGCAGCTTAACGCCTAGCGGGCTCTCCTACAATGAGCAGTTCTTC
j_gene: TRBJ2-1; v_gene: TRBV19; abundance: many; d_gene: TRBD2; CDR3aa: CASSIGLAGSYNEQFF; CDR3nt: TGTGCCAGTAGTATAGGGCTAGCGGGATCCTACAATGAGCAGTTCTTC
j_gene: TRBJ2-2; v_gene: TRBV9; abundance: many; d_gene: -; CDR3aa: CASSFRTDNTGELFF; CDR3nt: TGTGCCAGCAGCTTTCGGACAGACAACACCGGGGAGCTGTTTTTT
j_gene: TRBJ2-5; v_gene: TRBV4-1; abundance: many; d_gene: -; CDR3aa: CASSQESLVSETQYF; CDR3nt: TGCGCCAGCAGCCAAGAATCTCTGGTGTCCGAGACCCAGTACTTC
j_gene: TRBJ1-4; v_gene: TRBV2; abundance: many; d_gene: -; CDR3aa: CASSSHQGSNEKLFF; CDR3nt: TGTGCCAGCAGCAGCCACCAGGGGAGTAATGAAAAACTGTTTTTT
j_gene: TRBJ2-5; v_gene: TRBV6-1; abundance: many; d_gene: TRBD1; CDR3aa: CASSQARGQGKETQYF; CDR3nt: TGTGCCAGCAGTCAAGCCCGGGGACAGGGGAAAGAGACCCAGTACTTC
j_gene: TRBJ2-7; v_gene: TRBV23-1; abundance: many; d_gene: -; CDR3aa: CASSQHREEHEQYF; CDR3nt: TGCGCCAGCAGTCAACACAGGGAAGAGCACGAGCAGTACTTC
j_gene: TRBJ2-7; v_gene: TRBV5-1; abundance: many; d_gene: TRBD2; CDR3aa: CASSSLTSGRGGGEQYF; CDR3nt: TGCGCCAGCAGCTCATTAACTAGCGGGAGAGGAGGGGGCGAGCAGTACTTC
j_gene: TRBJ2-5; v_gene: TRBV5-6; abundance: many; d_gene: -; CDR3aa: CASSSLGETQYF; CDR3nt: TGTGCCAGCAGCTCCCTGGGGGAGACCCAGTACTTC
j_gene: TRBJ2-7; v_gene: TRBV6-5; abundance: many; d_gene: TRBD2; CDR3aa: CASSYPPGLAGISSYEQYF; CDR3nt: TGTGCCAGCAGTTACCCTCCGGGACTAGCGGGGATAAGCTCCTACGAGCAGTACTTC
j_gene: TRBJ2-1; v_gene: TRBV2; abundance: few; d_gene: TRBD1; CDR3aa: CAICAHVGTGYYNEQFF; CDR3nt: TGTGCCATCTGCGCCCACGTCGGGACAGGGTATTACAATGAGCAGTTCTTC
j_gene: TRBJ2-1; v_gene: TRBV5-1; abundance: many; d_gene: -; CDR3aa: CASSLVTAPGEQFF; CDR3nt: TGCGCCAGCAGCTTGGTGACAGCACCGGGTGAGCAGTTCTTC
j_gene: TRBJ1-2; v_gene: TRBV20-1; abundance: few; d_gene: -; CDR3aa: CSARDWGRAGYTF; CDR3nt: TGCAGTGCTAGAGATTGGGGCAGGGCTGGCTACACCTTC
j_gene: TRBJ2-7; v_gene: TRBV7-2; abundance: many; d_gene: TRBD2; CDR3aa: CASSWTSGSSYEQYF; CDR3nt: TGTGCCAGCAGCTGGACTAGCGGGAGCTCCTACGAGCAGTACTTC
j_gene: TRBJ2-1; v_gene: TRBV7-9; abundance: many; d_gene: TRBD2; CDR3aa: CASSLGPGTSGGEQFF; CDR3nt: TGTGCCAGCAGCTTAGGACCCGGGACTAGCGGGGGGGAGCAGTTCTTC
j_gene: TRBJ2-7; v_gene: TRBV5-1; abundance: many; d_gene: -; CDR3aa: CASSLGAELYEQYF; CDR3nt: TGCGCCAGCAGCTTAGGTGCGGAACTATACGAGCAGTACTTC
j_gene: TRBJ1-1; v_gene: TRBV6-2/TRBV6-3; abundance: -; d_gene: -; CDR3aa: CASREDSMNTEAFF; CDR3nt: TGTGCCAGCAGGGAAGACAGTATGAACACTGAAGCTTTCTTT
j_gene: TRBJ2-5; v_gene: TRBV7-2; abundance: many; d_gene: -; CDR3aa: CASSPLLGGLGETQYF; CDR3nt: TGTGCCAGCAGCCCCCTGTTGGGGGGTCTGGGAGAGACCCAGTACTTC
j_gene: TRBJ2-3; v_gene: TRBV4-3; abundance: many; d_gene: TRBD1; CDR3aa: CASSQSGTEATDTQYF; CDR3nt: TGCGCCAGCAGCCAATCTGGGACAGAGGCAACAGATACGCAGTATTTT
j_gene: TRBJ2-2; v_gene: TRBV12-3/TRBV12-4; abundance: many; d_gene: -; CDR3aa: CASTTSGDSYTGELFF; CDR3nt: TGTGCCAGCACCACGTCGGGGGACAGCTACACCGGGGAGCTGTTTTTT